The rows below give T cell receptor beta chains drawn from one sample of a study of T cells in narcolepsy. Profiled with immunoSEQ multiplex PCR; TCRdb holds only in-frame clones, not every one. The data show tens of thousands of clones, roughly 77% seen once. Sequenced sample: memory (CD45RA-) CD4+ T cells from blood. All receptors derive from a human donor in good health. Each CDR3 is given with its conserved first and last residue. D genes are given only for firm matches. Expanded clones get a size class; other rows say once, few or many, or leave the size out.

j_gene: TRBJ2-3; v_gene: TRBV6-1; d_gene: -; abundance: once; CDR3nt: TGTGCCAGCAGTGAGCAGGCGAACACAGATACGCAGTATTTT; CDR3aa: CASSEQANTDTQYF
j_gene: TRBJ1-1; v_gene: TRBV28; d_gene: -; abundance: -; CDR3nt: TGTGCCAGCAGTTTGATACAGCCGAACACTGAAGCTTTCTTT; CDR3aa: CASSLIQPNTEAFF
j_gene: TRBJ2-5; v_gene: TRBV9; d_gene: -; abundance: -; CDR3nt: TGTGCCAGCAGCCGGATAGCGGCCCAAGAGACCCAGTACTTC; CDR3aa: CASSRIAAQETQYF
j_gene: TRBJ2-5; v_gene: TRBV19; d_gene: -; abundance: -; CDR3nt: TGTGCCAGTAGTATTCAGGGTCCTCGAGAGACCCAGTACTTC; CDR3aa: CASSIQGPRETQYF
j_gene: TRBJ2-3; v_gene: TRBV28; d_gene: TRBD2; abundance: -; CDR3nt: TGTGCCAGTTACGCGGGGGGCGTCACAGATACGCAGTATTTT; CDR3aa: CASYAGGVTDTQYF
j_gene: TRBJ2-5; v_gene: TRBV19; d_gene: -; abundance: -; CDR3nt: TGTGCCAGTAGATCTGGTCCCCAGACCCAGTACTTC; CDR3aa: CASRSGPQTQYF
j_gene: TRBJ2-3; v_gene: TRBV4-3; d_gene: TRBD2; abundance: -; CDR3nt: TGCGCCAGCAGCCAAGAGCGGGGGGGCCTTTCTAGCACAGATACGCAGTATTTT; CDR3aa: CASSQERGGLSSTDTQYF
j_gene: TRBJ1-5; v_gene: TRBV6-5; d_gene: -; abundance: few; CDR3nt: TGTGCCAGCAGTGTTGCAGGGGCCAGCAATCAGCCCCAGCATTTT; CDR3aa: CASSVAGASNQPQHF
j_gene: TRBJ1-1; v_gene: TRBV29-1; d_gene: -; abundance: -; CDR3nt: TGCAGCGTTGAAGGCAAGGGGGAGGACACTGAAGCTTTCTTT; CDR3aa: CSVEGKGEDTEAFF
j_gene: TRBJ2-1; v_gene: TRBV18; d_gene: TRBD2; abundance: few; CDR3nt: TGTGCCAGCTCACCACCGAAAACTAGCGGGATCGACTCCTACAATGAGCAGTTCTTC; CDR3aa: CASSPPKTSGIDSYNEQFF
j_gene: TRBJ2-6; v_gene: TRBV6-6; d_gene: -; abundance: -; CDR3nt: TGTGCCAGCAGTTACCCCCCGCCATCCGTCCTGACTTTC; CDR3aa: CASSYPPPSVLTF
j_gene: TRBJ2-1; v_gene: TRBV7-8; d_gene: TRBD2; abundance: -; CDR3nt: TGTGCCAGCAGCTTAGCGAGGGTAGCGGGGAGGGATGAGCAGTTCTTC; CDR3aa: CASSLARVAGRDEQFF
j_gene: TRBJ1-1; v_gene: TRBV6-6; d_gene: -; abundance: -; CDR3nt: TGTGCCAGCAGTTCTACGGGGACTAAGAACACTGAAGCTTTCTTT; CDR3aa: CASSSTGTKNTEAFF
j_gene: TRBJ2-6; v_gene: TRBV7-2; d_gene: -; abundance: once; CDR3nt: TGTGCCAGCAGCTTAGCGACGGGGGTAATGCAAGGCGTCCTGACTTTC; CDR3aa: CASSLATGVMQGVLTF
j_gene: TRBJ2-5; v_gene: TRBV2; d_gene: TRBD1; abundance: -; CDR3nt: TGTGCCAGCGGTCGGGACAGGGGAGAGACCCAGTACTTC; CDR3aa: CASGRDRGETQYF
j_gene: TRBJ1-5; v_gene: TRBV19; d_gene: -; abundance: -; CDR3nt: TGTGCCAGTAGTAAACAGGTCGGTCAGCCCCAGCATTTT; CDR3aa: CASSKQVGQPQHF
j_gene: TRBJ2-4; v_gene: TRBV7-4; d_gene: TRBD2; abundance: -; CDR3nt: TGTGCCAGCAGCTTAGGGACGTGCGGGAGTTTAGCCAAAAACATTCAGTACTTC; CDR3aa: CASSLGTCGSLAKNIQYF
j_gene: TRBJ1-1; v_gene: TRBV6-5; d_gene: -; abundance: -; CDR3nt: TGTGCCAGCAGGCCCTCGGGCCAAAGTGGGGTAGCTTTCTTT; CDR3aa: CASRPSGQSGVAFF
j_gene: TRBJ2-2; v_gene: TRBV10-1; d_gene: -; abundance: few; CDR3nt: TGCGCCAGCAGTCTGATCACCACCGGGGAGCTGTTTTTT; CDR3aa: CASSLITTGELFF
j_gene: TRBJ1-5; v_gene: TRBV6-6; d_gene: -; abundance: -; CDR3nt: TGTGCCAGCTCGGTTGACAGGTGGTCAAATCAGCCCCAGCATTTT; CDR3aa: CASSVDRWSNQPQHF
j_gene: TRBJ2-1; v_gene: TRBV19; d_gene: -; abundance: -; CDR3nt: TGTGCCAGTAGTATAGGCCCCGGCAGAGCTTACAATGAGCAGTTCTTC; CDR3aa: CASSIGPGRAYNEQFF
j_gene: TRBJ2-1; v_gene: TRBV18; d_gene: -; abundance: -; CDR3nt: TGTGCCAGCTCACCTAGTTCGGGGGCGGGTGAGCAGTTCTTC; CDR3aa: CASSPSSGAGEQFF
j_gene: TRBJ2-7; v_gene: TRBV19; d_gene: -; abundance: -; CDR3nt: TGTGCCAGTAGTACCCTCAGGACTACACCTACCTACGGGCAGTACTTC; CDR3aa: CASSTLRTTPTYGQYF
j_gene: TRBJ1-2; v_gene: TRBV6-6; d_gene: -; abundance: -; CDR3nt: TGTGCCAGCAGTCCCCCGGCCAGCTTCTATGGCTACACCTTC; CDR3aa: CASSPPASFYGYTF
j_gene: TRBJ2-4; v_gene: TRBV29-1; d_gene: -; abundance: -; CDR3nt: TGCACCGTTGCCAGCGTAGGAGTCGACATTCAGTACTTC; CDR3aa: CTVASVGVDIQYF
j_gene: TRBJ1-4; v_gene: TRBV4-3; d_gene: -; abundance: -; CDR3nt: TGCGCCAGCAGCCTGAAGGCCCAGGGCAATGAAAAACTGTTTTTT; CDR3aa: CASSLKAQGNEKLFF
j_gene: TRBJ1-5; v_gene: TRBV2; d_gene: -; abundance: few; CDR3nt: TGTGCCAGCAGCATACCAAATCAGCCCCAGCATTTT; CDR3aa: CASSIPNQPQHF
j_gene: TRBJ2-1; v_gene: TRBV11-3; d_gene: -; abundance: -; CDR3nt: TGTGCCAGCAGCTTAAGCTTTGGGCGGCGTCAAGGGGAGCAGTTCTTC; CDR3aa: CASSLSFGRRQGEQFF
j_gene: TRBJ2-7; v_gene: TRBV7-9; d_gene: -; abundance: -; CDR3nt: TGTGCCAGCAGCTTTATCCAGGGTTACGAGCAGTACTTC; CDR3aa: CASSFIQGYEQYF
j_gene: TRBJ1-2; v_gene: TRBV27; d_gene: TRBD1; abundance: -; CDR3nt: TGTGTCAGCAGTCCATCCGGACAGGGGAATGGCTACACCTTC; CDR3aa: CVSSPSGQGNGYTF
j_gene: TRBJ2-3; v_gene: TRBV7-9; d_gene: TRBD2; abundance: -; CDR3nt: TGTGCCAGCAGCTTACTAGCGGGGGGCAGGGCAGATACGCAGTATTTT; CDR3aa: CASSLLAGGRADTQYF
j_gene: TRBJ1-1; v_gene: TRBV19; d_gene: -; abundance: few; CDR3nt: TGTGCCAGTAGTATAGATCGGGCAGATCCTGAAGCTTTCTTT; CDR3aa: CASSIDRADPEAFF
j_gene: TRBJ2-1; v_gene: TRBV5-1; d_gene: -; abundance: -; CDR3nt: TGCGCCAGCAGCTTGGAAGGAATTAACAATGAGCAGTTCTTC; CDR3aa: CASSLEGINNEQFF
j_gene: TRBJ1-2; v_gene: TRBV19; d_gene: -; abundance: -; CDR3nt: TGTGCCAGTAGTGGGCGACAGGACGCTAACTATGGCTACACCTTC; CDR3aa: CASSGRQDANYGYTF
j_gene: TRBJ1-2; v_gene: TRBV12-2; d_gene: -; abundance: -; CDR3nt: TGTGAAAGTGGACAGTACCAGGAAACAGCTAACTATGGCTACACCTTC; CDR3aa: CESGQYQETANYGYTF